The sequence of this T cell receptor (beta chain) was determined in a study of blood T cell repertoires in COVID-19. Assay used: immunoSEQ multiplex PCR; TCRdb lists only in-frame clones, some missing. The sample includes about 97,000 clones, less than 95% of them seen just once. This CDR3 is built from 13 residues. The germline V gene encodes CDR1 GTSNPN and CDR2 SVGIG (reference sequence). Trimming stripped 5 bases from V and 0 bases from J, with 8 bases between. Sequencing was carried out using peripheral blood. This TCR derives from a man in his sixties with acute or convalescent COVID-19. V is TRBV30 and J is TRBJ1-5; D unresolved. CDR3 coding DNA: TGTGCCTGGGGAAGACATAGCAATCAGCCCCAGCATTTT. It specifies CAWGRHSNQPQHF.